A single sample is the source of the 19 T cell receptor beta chains below, sequenced in a study of cytomegalovirus exposure and HLA in healthy donors. PCR amplification relied on 60 Vbeta primers (plus 13 Jbeta primers). Profiling relied on immunoSEQ multiplex PCR, and the TCRdb table lists in-frame clones only, not all of them. This sample's table reports under 95,000 clones. Sequencing was done on a sample of PBMCs. These receptors were obtained from a female donor in good health and CMV-seropositive.

The chain employs TRBV29-1 and TRBJ2-7; 10 bases are shared with TRBD1. This CDR3 comprises 12 residues. With 4 bases clipped from V and 4 bases from J, the junction kept 1 base outside the gene matches. Germline V gene lookup returns CDR1 SQVTM and CDR2 ANQGSEA. The CDR3 nucleotides read TGCAGCGTTGGGACAGGGGGTTACGAGCAGTACTTC. Translation: CSVGTGGYEQYF.

This chain connects TRBV18 to TRBJ2-7; a weak D match, TRBD2 (6 bases). The CDR3 is 14 amino acids. Trimming removed 3 bases at V and 3 bases at J, with 12 bases between. The germline V gene encodes CDR1 KGHSH and CDR2 LQKENI. Here the CDR3 DNA reads TGTGCCAGCTCACCGCGGGACGGAGACTACGAGCAGTACTTC. It encodes CASSPRDGDYEQYF.

The chain is built from TRBV7-8 and TRBJ1-2; D is perhaps TRBD1 (6 bases). There are 13 residues in the CDR3. From germline, CDR1 is SGHVS and CDR2 FQNEAQ. V lost 5 bases and J 5 bases, leaving 12 bases between the germline ends. The CDR3 reads CASSETGLYGYTF. Here the CDR3 DNA reads TGTGCCAGCAGCGAGACAGGCTTATATGGCTACACCTTC. The entire variable domain, with the rest obtained from reference TRBV7-8 and TRBJ1-2, is as follows: GAGVSQSPRYKVAKRGQDVALRCDPISGHVSLFWYQQALGQGPEFLTYFQNEAQLDKSGLPSDRFFAERPEGSVSTLKIQRTQQEDSAVYLCASSETGLYGYTFGSGTRLTVV.

The CDR3 DNA follows: TGTGCCAGCAGCTTACAGACAGGCACAGATACGCAGTATTTT. Translating gives CASSLQTGTDTQYF. The rearrangement uses TRBV7-2 and TRBJ2-3; TRBD1 is a possible D gene (5 bases). CDR3 size: 14 residues. Germline lookup yields CDR1 SGHTA and CDR2 FQGNSA. V was trimmed by 2 bases and J by 1 base, leaving 7 bases between them. Full variable domain (outside the CDR3, taken from reference TRBV7-2 and TRBJ2-3): GAGVSQSPSNKVTEKGKDVELRCDPISGHTALYWYRQSLGQGLEFLIYFQGNSAPDKSGLPSDRFSAERTGGSVSTLTIQRTQQEDSAVYLCASSLQTGTDTQYFGPGTRLTVL.

The chain has TRBV28 and TRBJ1-1, with D possibly matching TRBD1 (6 bases). Germline loops: CDR1 MDHEN, CDR2 SYDVKM. Trimming left V 9 bases short and J 6 bases short, with 23 bases between. The CDR3 has 15 residues. CDR3 DNA: TGTGCCAGTCGGCCACCCCTCACAGGGCGGGCTGAAGCTTTCTTT. Residues: CASRPPLTGRAEAFF.

The chain joins TRBV10-1 to TRBJ2-7; D may be TRBD2 (6 bases). This CDR3 spans 12 amino acids. The germline V gene encodes CDR1 WNHNN and CDR2 SYGVQD (reference sequence). Trimming pared 8 bases from V and 6 bases from J, leaving 14 bases between. The CDR3 loop is CASGTRGSEQYF. CDR3 DNA: TGCGCCAGCGGGACTCGGGGGTCCGAGCAGTACTTC.

The rearrangement joins TRBV5-1 to TRBJ1-5; TRBD1 agrees at 7 bases. CDR1 is SGHRS, CDR2 YFSETQ, per germline. V lost 0 bases, J lost 5 bases, and 5 bases stayed unmatched. The CDR3 length is 15 residues. The CDR3 DNA sequence: TGCGCCAGCAGCTTGGCCGGGACAGCCCATCAGCCCCAGCATTTT. Translating gives CASSLAGTAHQPQHF.

V usage is TRBV5-1 and J usage is TRBJ2-6; 9 nucleotides line up with TRBD1. Germline lookup yields CDR1 SGHRS and CDR2 YFSETQ. J gave up 3 bases and V 8 bases, and 9 bases lay outside the gene matches. The CDR3 contains 16 residues. The CDR3, as DNA: TGCGCCAGTACCGGGACAGGGTTTGGTGGGGCCAACGTCCTGACTTTC. It codes for CASTGTGFGGANVLTF.

J is TRBJ2-1 and V is TRBV13; no clear D gene. Germline V gene data show CDR1 as PRHDT and CDR2 as FYEKMQ (reference sequence). The ends were cut back, 0 bases at V and 9 bases at J, with 6 bases in the middle. The CDR3 has 12 amino acids. As DNA, the CDR3 is TGTGCCAGCAGCTTAGGGTCGGGTGAGCAGTTCTTC. Its protein product is CASSLGSGEQFF.

The V gene is TRBV19, the J gene TRBJ1-1, with 8 bases lining up with TRBD1. The CDR3 length is 13 residues. The trim removed 3 bases at V and 8 bases at J, leaving 5 bases unmatched. CDR1 and CDR2 (germline): LNHDA, SQIVND (reference sequence). CDR3 DNA sequence: TGTGCCAGTAGTATCGCAGGGGGCAGAGAAGCTTTCTTT. It is translated as CASSIAGGREAFF.

The J gene is TRBJ2-3, the V gene TRBV7-2; 8 positions match TRBD2. The CDR3 is 14 residues long. V was clipped by 4 bases and J by 2 bases; unmatched bases: 2. Looked up from germline, CDR1 is SGHTA and CDR2 is FQGNSA. The CDR3 protein is CASSSGLVTDTQYF. The CDR3 DNA reads TGTGCCAGCAGCTCGGGACTAGTCACAGATACGCAGTATTTT. The whole variable domain, remainder taken from reference TRBV7-2 and TRBJ2-3, is GAGVSQSPSNKVTEKGKDVELRCDPISGHTALYWYRQSLGQGLEFLIYFQGNSAPDKSGLPSDRFSAERTGGSVSTLTIQRTQQEDSAVYLCASSSGLVTDTQYFGPGTRLTVL.

The J gene is TRBJ2-7, the V gene TRBV11-2; 8 nucleotides line up with TRBD1. With V trimmed by 1 base and J by 6 bases, 5 bases remained unmatched. This CDR3 has 14 amino acids. Germline CDR1 and CDR2: SGHAT and FQNNGV. CDR3 loop: CASSLGPQGGEQYF. The CDR3 DNA is TGTGCCAGCAGCTTAGGGCCACAGGGGGGCGAGCAGTACTTC.

The chain uses TRBV7-2 and TRBJ1-1; 7 bases line up with TRBD1. The CDR3 loop spans 15 amino acids. Germline V gene lookup returns CDR1 SGHTA and CDR2 FQGNSA. The V gene end was trimmed by 0 bases and the J gene end by 1 base; junction bases not matched to a gene: 2. CDR3 loop: CASSLAGTANTEAFF. As DNA, the CDR3 is TGTGCCAGCAGCTTAGCCGGGACAGCGAACACTGAAGCTTTCTTT.

The chain couples TRBV5-1 to TRBJ2-3; possible D gene TRBD1, 5 bases. Germline-derived CDR1 and CDR2 are SGHRS and YFSETQ. The CDR3 spans 16 residues. V was pared by 0 bases and J by 3 bases, with 14 bases between. The CDR3 bases are TGCGCCAGCAGCTTGGGTGCAGGGTGGTTAACAGATACGCAGTATTTT. This codes for CASSLGAGWLTDTQYF.

The J gene is TRBJ2-7, the V gene TRBV11-2, with 9 positions matching TRBD1. The CDR3 spans 15 residues. The ends lost 4 bases at V and 7 bases at J; junction bases unmatched: 11. Per germline, CDR1 SGHAT and CDR2 FQNNGV. CDR3 amino acids: CASSSGQGTLLEQYF. The CDR3 bases are TGTGCCAGCAGCTCCGGACAGGGGACCCTACTTGAGCAGTACTTC. The complete variable domain, with remaining parts taken from reference TRBV11-2 and TRBJ2-7, reads EAGVAQSPRYKIIEKRQSVAFWCNPISGHATLYWYQQILGQGPKLLIQFQNNGVVDDSQLPKDRFSAERLKGVDSTLKIQPAKLEDSAVYLCASSSGQGTLLEQYFGPGTRLTVT.

Remarks on this clone: At one end, the junction sequence differs from germline, possibly due to a read error. The chain recombines TRBV15 with TRBJ2-5; 10 positions match TRBD2. Germline V lookup: CDR1 LNHNV, CDR2 YYDKDF (reference sequence). CDR3 length: 15 amino acids. The chain's CDR3 is CATSRQLAGQEAQYF. DNA for the CDR3: TGTGCCACCAGCAGACAACTAGCGGGGCAAGAGGCCCAGTACTTC.

The chain is built from TRBV18 and TRBJ2-3; D possibly corresponds to TRBD2 (6 bases). Trimming took off 4 bases at V and 4 bases at J, with 12 bases between the two ends. CDR1 KGHSH and CDR2 LQKENI come from the germline V gene. The CDR3 covers 14 residues. CDR3 sequence reads: CASSQNSGADTQYF. The CDR3 bases are TGTGCCAGCTCACAGAACTCGGGGGCAGATACGCAGTATTTT.

The rearrangement uses TRBV6-5 and TRBJ1-4; the D is unclear. Germline V gene lookup returns CDR1 MNHEY and CDR2 SVGAGI. Trimming removed 6 bases from V and 4 bases from J, with 15 bases in between. The CDR3 is made up of 15 amino acids. CDR3 in amino acids: CASSPRYGNNEKLFF. The CDR3 DNA is TGTGCCAGCAGCCCCCGATACGGGAATAATGAAAAACTGTTTTTT.

The chain carries TRBV6-6 and TRBJ2-4; possibly TRBD2 for D (5 bases). The germline V gene has CDR1 MNHNY and CDR2 SVGAGI (reference sequence). V lost 7 bases and J 3 bases, leaving 16 bases between the germline ends. The CDR3 totals 15 residues. Written as DNA, the CDR3 is TGTGCCAGCACTGAGCGGCAAATTGTCAAAAACATTCAGTACTTC. The encoded protein is CASTERQIVKNIQYF.